These 12 T cell receptor beta chains originate from one sample sequenced in a study of T cells in Graves' hyperthyroidism and ophthalmopathy. Amplification of TCR beta CDR3 regions was performed using RNA transcripts as template. First-round RT-PCR of the TCR CDR3 relied on the HTBI primer set. TCRdb reprocessed the multiplex PCR reads with MiXCR, giving one entry per CDR3 protein. The data contain about 690,000 distinct CDR3 sequences, 15% to 20% of them singletons. Sequences were obtained from blood. These receptors all stem from a man over 45 with Graves' hyperthyroidism.

This sequence joins TRBV29-1 and TRBJ2-3; D is uncertain. With 4 bases removed from V and 0 bases from J, the gap between germline ends came to 8 bases. Germline CDR1 reads SQVTM; CDR2 reads ANQGSEA. The CDR3 has 13 amino acids. The CDR3 nucleotides are TGCAGCGTTGTACGGGTTAGCACAGATACGCAGTATTTT. Protein: CSVVRVSTDTQYF.

This clonotype has only one observation. A much larger clone lies a single base off, so this may be a read error. The V gene is TRBV6-2 or TRBV6-3, the J gene TRBJ2-4; weak D call: TRBD1 (5 bases). CDR3 length equals 14 residues. Trimming removed 5 bases at V and 6 bases at J, with 14 bases between. CDR1 MNHEY and CDR2 SVGEGT come from the germline V gene. This chain's CDR3 is CASSPYEQGNIQYF. CDR3 bases: TGTGCCAGCAGTCCCTACGAGCAGGGAAACATTCAGTACTTC.

Regarding this clonotype: A single base separates this from a much larger clone, so it may be a read error. No conserved phenylalanine or tryptophan ends this CDR3, so it is likely a read error. The DNA for the CDR3 is TGTGCCACCTTGGACAGGGGGTACACTGAAGCTTTCCTT. Amino acids: CATLDRGYTEAFL. V gene TRBV10-3 combines with J gene TRBJ1-1; TRBD1 matches 10 bases. Unmatched junction bases numbered 5, after V lost 10 bases and J lost 3 bases. The CDR3 runs 13 residues. Looked up from germline, CDR1 is ENHRY and CDR2 is SYGVKD.

V and J are TRBV20-1 and TRBJ1-2, with TRBD1 matching 7 bases. With 0 bases clipped from V and 7 bases from J, the junction kept 5 bases outside the gene matches. From germline, CDR1 is DFQATT and CDR2 SNEGSKA (reference sequence). The CDR3 contains 13 residues. This chain's CDR3 is CSAREQGTAGYTF. DNA of the CDR3: TGCAGTGCTAGAGAACAGGGGACGGCTGGCTACACCTTC.

The rearrangement links TRBV10-3 to TRBJ2-1, with 10 bases fitting TRBD2. The CDR3 is 15 residues long. Germline V CDR1 and CDR2: ENHRY, SYGVKD. With V trimmed by 3 bases and J by 10 bases, 9 bases remained unmatched. DNA for the CDR3: TGTGCCATCAGTGATCAGCGGGAGGGCCGGTGGGAGCAGTTCTTC. It translates to CAISDQREGRWEQFF.

This sequence joins TRBV28 and TRBJ2-1, with D possibly matching TRBD2 (5 bases). CDR3 size: 15 residues. Trimming removed 6 bases from V and 6 bases from J, with 18 bases in between. The germline CDR1 and CDR2 sequences are MDHEN and SYDVKM. CDR3 sequence reads: CASSLVLGEGNEQFF. The CDR3 DNA reads TGTGCCAGCAGCCTGGTCTTGGGAGAGGGCAATGAGCAGTTCTTC.

This clonotype was seen many times. The chain has TRBV20-1 and TRBJ2-5, with 12 nucleotides matching TRBD2. Germline CDR1 and CDR2: DFQATT and SNEGSKA (reference sequence). The CDR3 has 15 residues. V was pared by 6 bases and J by 1 base, with 6 bases of the junction left unmatched. The DNA for the CDR3 is TGCAGTGCGCCAGGACTAGCGGGGTTCCAAGAGACCCAGTACTTC. As protein: CSAPGLAGFQETQYF.

The genes are TRBV15 and TRBJ2-7, with D hard to call. The J call may be incorrect, as the DNA end agrees better with TRBJ2-1. Germline assignment: CDR1 LNHNV and CDR2 YYDKDF (reference sequence). CDR3 size: 16 residues. The CDR3 spells CATSRDRVSRSYEQFF. Here the CDR3 DNA reads TGTGCCACCAGCAGAGATAGGGTGAGCAGATCCTACGAGCAGTTCTTC.

In this sample, this clonotype turned up many times. The chain combines TRBV28 with TRBJ2-1; D might be TRBD1 or TRBD2, each matching 7 bases. The CDR3 sequence is 18 residues long. V was shortened by 5 bases and J by 4 bases, with 24 bases between the two germline ends. Germline CDR1 MDHEN, CDR2 SYDVKM. The CDR3 DNA reads as TGTGCCAGCAGTCCCACCCTTGGGAGGGGGCTATCGTACAATGAGCAGTTCTTC. This codes for CASSPTLGRGLSYNEQFF.

This clonotype was recorded a few times. The gene calls are TRBV7-3 and TRBJ2-6; 10 nucleotides match TRBD1. J was trimmed by 4 bases and V by 5 bases; bases with no gene match: 8. Germline V gene sequence: CDR1 SGHTA, CDR2 FQGTGA. This CDR3 spans 17 amino acids. DNA of the CDR3: TGTGCCAGCAGCCTTCTCGGGACAGGGGCAGGGGCCAACGTCCTGACTTTC. Residues: CASSLLGTGAGANVLTF.

This clonotype was found a few times. V is TRBV6-1 and J is TRBJ1-1; D remains ambiguous. The germline V and J ends were trimmed by 5 bases and 4 bases, with 8 bases remaining between them. The germline CDR1 and CDR2 sequences are MNHNS and SASEGT. This CDR3 contains 12 residues. The chain's CDR3 is CASSQPATEAFF. In nucleotides, the CDR3 is TGTGCCAGCAGTCAACCGGCCACTGAAGCTTTCTTT.

There are a few counts of this clonotype. The chain links TRBV12-3 or TRBV12-4 to TRBJ2-2; D not resolved. This CDR3 spans 15 amino acids. Between the trimmed V and J ends, which lost 7 bases and 1 base, there was a span of 13 bases. CDR3 region: CASTPMGGNTGELFF. The CDR3 region has the DNA TGTGCCAGCACCCCTATGGGCGGGAACACCGGGGAGCTGTTTTTT.